One and the same sample provided the 15 T cell receptor beta chains below, sequenced in a study of blood T cells in healthy people across ages. Next came a second PCR, run for roughly 7 to 12 cycles, which used a sample-barcoded 5' primer along with a J-beta primer mix. TCRdb called the 5' RACE reads again in MiXCR, with one record for every CDR3 protein. The sample holds around 900,000 distinct CDR3 sequences, roughly 26% seen once. Specimen: blood. These receptors all come from a woman at least 80 years old in good health.

The chain combines TRBV11-2 with TRBJ1-2; TRBD1 matches at 8 bases. This CDR3 contains 16 residues. V gave up 6 bases and J gave up 7 bases; unmatched junction bases: 16. Germline lookup yields CDR1 SGHAT and CDR2 FQNNGV. Written as DNA, the CDR3 is TGTGCCAGCAGTTCGATTCGGCCAGGGGGCGGGTCTGGCTACACCTTC. Its protein is CASSSIRPGGGSGYTF.

As to this clonotype: A much larger clone is a single base away; this may be a read error. The chain links TRBV7-9 to TRBJ2-1, with D tentatively TRBD1 (5 bases). This CDR3 contains 13 residues. The germline CDR1 and CDR2 sequences are SEHNR and FQNEAQ (reference sequence). Trimming took off 1 base at V and 9 bases at J, with 10 bases between the two ends. CDR3 residues: CASSLEGRREQFF. As DNA, the CDR3 is TGTGCCAGCAGCTTAGAGGGGCGACGTGAGCAGTTCTTC.

This clonotype has just a few counts. This sequence joins TRBV5-1 and TRBJ2-4; 12 bases agree with TRBD1. V shed 3 bases, J shed 3 bases, and the junction held 4 bases outside the gene matches. This CDR3 spans 16 amino acids. In germline, CDR1 is SGHRS, CDR2 YFSETQ. CDR3 region: CASSSGDRGHKNIQYF. CDR3 bases: TGCGCCAGCAGCTCGGGGGACAGGGGGCACAAAAACATTCAGTACTTC.

This clonotype was seen at least ten times. The chain employs TRBV14 and TRBJ1-4; 10 positions match TRBD1. Germline CDR1 and CDR2: SGHDN and FVKESK. V shed 4 bases and J 8 bases; nucleotides not matched to a gene: 4. CDR3 size: 14 residues. Here the CDR3 reads CASSRDRGVEKLFF. The CDR3 DNA sequence: TGTGCCAGCAGCCGGGACAGGGGCGTAGAAAAACTGTTTTTT.

This clonotype was seen more than once but under ten times. V is TRBV7-2 and J is TRBJ1-6; D remains unclear. The V gene's germline CDR1 is SGHTA and CDR2 FQGNSA. The ends were cut back, 6 bases at V and 14 bases at J, with 23 bases in the middle. This CDR3 is 15 amino acids long. The CDR3 is CASSYPGGLGSSLHF. The DNA of the CDR3 is TGTGCCAGCAGTTACCCGGGCGGCCTTGGGTCATCCCTCCACTTT.

This clonotype was recorded at least ten times. The V call is TRBV20-1, the J call TRBJ2-5; 9 nucleotides match TRBD1. Germline CDR1 DFQATT, CDR2 SNEGSKA (reference sequence). The CDR3 is 14 amino acids. Trimming at V came to 1 base and at J to 5 bases, leaving 5 bases not matched to a gene. The CDR3 coding sequence is TGCAGTGCTAGAGTTGGGGACAGGGTTGAGACCCAGTACTTC. This translates into CSARVGDRVETQYF.

This clonotype was seen many times. The V call is TRBV6-6, the J call TRBJ2-7; 7 nucleotides align to TRBD1. Germline CDR1 is MNHNY and CDR2 is SVGAGI (reference sequence). The CDR3 totals 14 residues. With V trimmed by 6 bases and J by 5 bases, 10 bases remained unmatched. The chain's CDR3 is CASRISGGVDEQYF. CDR3 bases: TGTGCCAGCAGAATATCAGGGGGTGTTGACGAGCAGTACTTC.

This clonotype was detected many times. V and J are TRBV5-1 and TRBJ1-2; 8 positions agree with TRBD1. CDR3 length: 15 residues. Germline V gene data show CDR1 as SGHRS and CDR2 as YFSETQ. V gave up 4 bases and J gave up 8 bases; unmatched junction bases: 13. The CDR3 loop is CASSKAQGAAEGYTF. In nucleotides, the CDR3 is TGCGCCAGCAGCAAGGCCCAGGGGGCTGCAGAGGGCTACACCTTC.

This clonotype has ten or more counts. The chain uses TRBV20-1 and TRBJ1-5; 7 bases agree with TRBD1. V gave up 4 bases and J gave up 7 bases; unmatched junction bases: 4. The CDR3 is made up of 12 amino acids. The germline CDR1 and CDR2 sequences are DFQATT and SNEGSKA (reference sequence). CDR3 DNA sequence: TGCAGTGCTAAGACAGGGTTACAGCCCCAGCATTTT. Translated: CSAKTGLQPQHF.

This clonotype turned up a few times. The chain has TRBV6-1 and TRBJ1-1; D may be TRBD1 (6 bases). CDR3 size: 15 residues. Trimming removed 2 bases from V and 0 bases from J, with 10 bases in between. Germline assignment: CDR1 MNHNS and CDR2 SASEGT. The CDR3 region is CASSERTVMNTEAFF. CDR3 nucleotides: TGTGCCAGCAGTGAACGGACAGTCATGAACACTGAAGCTTTCTTT.

This chain uses TRBV6-5 with TRBJ1-5; D possibly corresponds to TRBD1 (5 bases). The CDR3 runs to 16 residues. Germline-derived CDR1 and CDR2 are MNHEY and SVGAGI. Trimming took 6 bases from V and 2 from J, leaving 17 bases between them. CDR3 DNA sequence: TGTGCCAGCAGCCCACGGGGTGGGGGAGGCAATCAGCCCCAGCATTTT. Translating it yields CASSPRGGGGNQPQHF.

In DNA, the CDR3 is TGTGCCAGCAGCACCGGACAGCTAGGGAGCTACACCTTC. Amino acids: CASSTGQLGSYTF. This rearrangement joins TRBV7-2 to TRBJ1-2; D perhaps matches TRBD1 (6 bases). The germline CDR1 and CDR2 sequences are SGHTA and FQGNSA. The CDR3 length is 13 residues. The germline V and J ends were trimmed by 5 bases and 9 bases, with 16 bases remaining between them.

The chain recombines TRBV3-1 with TRBJ1-5; D unclear. The CDR3 contains 13 residues. The germline gives CDR1 LGHDT, CDR2 YNNKEL (reference sequence). The V gene lost 1 base and the J gene lost 6 bases, with 7 bases spanning the gap. In DNA, the CDR3 is TGTGCCAGCAGCCAAGCTTTCAGTCAGCCCCAGCATTTT. It codes for CASSQAFSQPQHF.

A word on this clonotype: With a much larger clone just one base away, this may be a read error. This sequence joins TRBV6-5 and TRBJ1-2; D is possibly TRBD1 (5 bases). This CDR3 is built from 14 residues. CDR1 and CDR2 from the germline V gene are MNHEY and SVGAGI. V gave up 6 bases and J gave up 4 bases, with 15 bases separating them. CDR3 sequence: CASRKGSASYGYTF. The DNA of the CDR3 is TGTGCCAGCAGAAAGGGGTCAGCTAGCTATGGCTACACCTTC.

In this sample, this clonotype turned up many times. V and J are TRBV20-1 and TRBJ2-1; no firm D call. Germline CDR1 DFQATT, CDR2 SNEGSKA (reference sequence). This CDR3 comprises 12 residues. The V and J ends lost 3 bases and 8 bases respectively, with 11 bases between them. In DNA form, the CDR3 reads TGCAGTGCTAGGTCGGATATTTATGAGCAGTTCTTC. Its protein is CSARSDIYEQFF.